Listed here is a single TCR beta chain. Germline CDR1 is SQVTM and CDR2 is ANQGSEA. The CDR3 covers 12 residues. V was cut by 6 bases and J by 1 base, with 9 bases left in between. Relapse after autologous stem cell transplantation occurred in every patient, and brentuximab vedotin exposure varied. These data come from a study of PD-1 blockade in classical Hodgkin lymphoma. The protocol was immunoSEQ multiplex PCR, while the TCRdb copy is restricted to in-frame clones and leaves out a portion. The sample yields about 53,000 clones, 81% seen once. The gene calls are TRBV29-1 and TRBJ2-5; D is unresolved. This specimen consisted of peripheral blood mononuclear cells (PBMCs), obtained at baseline. This receptor was identified in a human donor with classical Hodgkin lymphoma. The CDR3 here is CSVTAGQETQYF. The CDR3 coding sequence is TGCAGCGTCACCGCCGGCCAAGAGACCCAGTACTTC.